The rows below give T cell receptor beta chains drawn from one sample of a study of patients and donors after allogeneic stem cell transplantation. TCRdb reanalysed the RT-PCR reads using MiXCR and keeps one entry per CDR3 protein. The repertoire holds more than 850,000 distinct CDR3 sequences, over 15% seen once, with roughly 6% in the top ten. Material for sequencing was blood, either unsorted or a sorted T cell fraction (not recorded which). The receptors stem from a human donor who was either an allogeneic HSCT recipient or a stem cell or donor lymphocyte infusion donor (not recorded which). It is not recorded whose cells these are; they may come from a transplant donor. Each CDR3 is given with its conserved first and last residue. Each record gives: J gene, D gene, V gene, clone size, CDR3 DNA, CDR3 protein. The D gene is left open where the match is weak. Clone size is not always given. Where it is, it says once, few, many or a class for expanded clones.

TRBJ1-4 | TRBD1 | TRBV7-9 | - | TGTGCCAGCAGCACGACAGGGGCTGGAGAAAAACTGTTTTTT | CASSTTGAGEKLFF
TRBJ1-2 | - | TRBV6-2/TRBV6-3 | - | TGTGCCAGCAGTTCAGGGGTCATCGGCTACACCTTC | CASSSGVIGYTF
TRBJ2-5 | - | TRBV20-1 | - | TGCAGTGCCGGCGCGGCAGAGACCCAGTACTTC | CSAGAAETQYF
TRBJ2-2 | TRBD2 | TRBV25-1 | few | TGTGCCAGCAGTGAATTTCTAGCGGGACTGGACACCGGGGAGCTGTTTTTT | CASSEFLAGLDTGELFF
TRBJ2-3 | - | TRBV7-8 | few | TGTGCCAGCAGCTCCGGAGCTGGGCTCAGCACAGATACGCAGTATTTT | CASSSGAGLSTDTQYF
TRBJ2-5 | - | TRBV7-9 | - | TGTGCCAGCAGGTCGAAGGGGGAGACCCAGTACTTC | CASRSKGETQYF
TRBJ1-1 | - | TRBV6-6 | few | TGTGCCAGCAGTAACTCAAACACTGAAGCTTTCTTT | CASSNSNTEAFF
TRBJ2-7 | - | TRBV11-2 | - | TGTGCCAGCAGCTTAGATGGCGGGGCCTCCGGGGAGCAGTACTTC | CASSLDGGASGEQYF
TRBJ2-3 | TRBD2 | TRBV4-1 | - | TGCGCCAGCAGCCAAGTATGGCTAGCGGGAGTCCCGCAGTATTTT | CASSQVWLAGVPQYF
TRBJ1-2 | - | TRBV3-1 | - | TGTGCCAGCAGCCAAGATTCAGGGGCGCATGGCTACACCTTC | CASSQDSGAHGYTF
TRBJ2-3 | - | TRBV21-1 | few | TGTGCCAGCAGCCCCCGGTCCCTGCGGGCTAGCACAGATACGCAGTATTTT | CASSPRSLRASTDTQYF
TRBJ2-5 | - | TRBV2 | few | TGTGCCAGCAGTGAACTCCGGGGCGAGACCCAGTACTTC | CASSELRGETQYF
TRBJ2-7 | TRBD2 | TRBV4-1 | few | TGCGCCAGCAGCCAAGTAGCGGGGGGAAGTCTTTACGAGCAGTACTTC | CASSQVAGGSLYEQYF
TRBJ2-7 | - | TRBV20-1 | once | TGCAGTGCTAGAGACAGGGGGGTAAACTCCTACGAGCAGTACTTC | CSARDRGVNSYEQYF
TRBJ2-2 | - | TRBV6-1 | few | TGTGCCAGCAGTGACCGGGGGTTCGGCGGGGAGCTGTTTTTT | CASSDRGFGGELFF
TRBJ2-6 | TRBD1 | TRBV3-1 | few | TGTGCCAGCAGCCAAGCCTATTTGTGGGGACAGTCACAATCTGGGGCCAACGTCCTGACTTTC | CASSQAYLWGQSQSGANVLTF
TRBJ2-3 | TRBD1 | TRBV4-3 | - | TGCGCCAGCAGCCAATGGGGGACAGGGAGGACAGATACGCAGTATTTT | CASSQWGTGRTDTQYF
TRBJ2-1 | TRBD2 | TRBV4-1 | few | TGCGCCAGCAGCCAGCCGGGACTAGCAAGTCCTCAGCGGGACAATGAGCAGTTCTTC | CASSQPGLASPQRDNEQFF
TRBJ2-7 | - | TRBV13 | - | TGTGCCAGCAGCTTAGGCGGGAAGCAGAGCTCCTACGAGCAGTACTTC | CASSLGGKQSSYEQYF
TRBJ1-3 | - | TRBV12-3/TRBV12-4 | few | TGTGCCAGCAGCCAAAGGCCCCAAAACACCATATATTTT | CASSQRPQNTIYF
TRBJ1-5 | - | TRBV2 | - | TGTGCCAGCAGGTGGACGTCGCCCAGTCAGCCCCAGCATTTT | CASRWTSPSQPQHF
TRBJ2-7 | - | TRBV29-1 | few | TGCAGCGCCCTGTCTGACGAGCAGTACTTC | CSALSDEQYF
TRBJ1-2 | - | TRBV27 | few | TGTGCCAGCAGTTTGTCGGGCCTTAACTATGGCTACACCTTC | CASSLSGLNYGYTF
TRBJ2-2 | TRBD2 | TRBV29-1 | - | TGCAGCGTTGCGGGACTAGCGGGCGGCACCGGGGAGCTGTTTTTT | CSVAGLAGGTGELFF
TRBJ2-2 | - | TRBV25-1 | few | TGTGCCAGCAGTGAATTCGGTTACACCGGGGAGCTGTTTTTT | CASSEFGYTGELFF
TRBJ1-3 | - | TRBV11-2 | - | TGTGCCAGCAGCTTAAGCACCTCTGGAAACACCATATATTTT | CASSLSTSGNTIYF
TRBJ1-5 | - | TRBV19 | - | TGTGCCAGTAGTATTAGGGATTCTCAGCCCCAGCATTTT | CASSIRDSQPQHF
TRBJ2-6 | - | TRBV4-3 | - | TGCGCCAGCAGCCAGGCCGTATACTCTGGGGCCAACGTCCTGACTTTC | CASSQAVYSGANVLTF
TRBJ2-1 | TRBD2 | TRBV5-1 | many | TGCGCCAGCAGCTTGGCGACTAGCGGCTCCTACAATGAGCAGTTCTTC | CASSLATSGSYNEQFF
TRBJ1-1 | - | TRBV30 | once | TGTGCCTGGGGGGGACCGAGTAACACTGAAGCTTTCTTT | CAWGGPSNTEAFF
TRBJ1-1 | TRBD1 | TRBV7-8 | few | TGTGCCAGCAGCCGAAACAGGGGTTGGAATGGGAACACTGAAGCTTTCTTT | CASSRNRGWNGNTEAFF
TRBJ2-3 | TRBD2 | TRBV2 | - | TGTGCCAGCAGTGAGAGAGCGGGAAGGATCACAGATACGCAGTATTTT | CASSERAGRITDTQYF
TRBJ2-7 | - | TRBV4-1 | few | TGCGCCAGCAGCCAAGGTCTGGACTGGTTCTACGAGCAGTACTTC | CASSQGLDWFYEQYF
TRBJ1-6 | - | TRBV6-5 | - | TGTGCCAGCAGTTACGGGGAAAGCTCACCCCTCCACTTT | CASSYGESSPLHF
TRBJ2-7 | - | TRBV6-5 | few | TGTGCCAGCAGTTACGTCTGGGGTCAAGGATCCTACGAGCAGTACTTC | CASSYVWGQGSYEQYF
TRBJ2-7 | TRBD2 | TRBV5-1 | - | TGCGCCAGCAGCTTGGCGTTCACTAGCGGTTACTACGAGCAGTACTTC | CASSLAFTSGYYEQYF
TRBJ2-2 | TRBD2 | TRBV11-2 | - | TGTGCCAGCAGGGAACCCGGGACTATAACCGGGGAGCTGTTTTTT | CASREPGTITGELFF
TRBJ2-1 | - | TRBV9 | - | TGTGCCAGCAGCGTAGCGGGCCACGGGAGCAATGAGCAGTTCTTC | CASSVAGHGSNEQFF
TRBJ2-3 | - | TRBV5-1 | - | TGCGCCAGCACAACGGGGGCTAGCACAGATACGCAGTATTTT | CASTTGASTDTQYF
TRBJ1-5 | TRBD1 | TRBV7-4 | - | TGTGCCAGCAGCTTCCAAGGACAGGGGGGGCAGCCCCAGCATTTT | CASSFQGQGGQPQHF
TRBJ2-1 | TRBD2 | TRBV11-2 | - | TGTGCCAGCAGTCGCATCCCGAGGGAGGGCCAAGGGAATGAGCAGTTCTTC | CASSRIPREGQGNEQFF
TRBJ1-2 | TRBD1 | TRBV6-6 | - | TGTGCCAGCAAATTGGCAGGGGGAGGCTACACCTTC | CASKLAGGGYTF
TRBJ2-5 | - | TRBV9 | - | TGTGCCAGCAGCGTAGATCGGCTCCCCGCGACCCAGTACTTC | CASSVDRLPATQYF
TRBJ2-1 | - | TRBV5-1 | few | TGCGCCAGCAGCTCGGTAAGGGTAAATGAGCAGTTCTTC | CASSSVRVNEQFF
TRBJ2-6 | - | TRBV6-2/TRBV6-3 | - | TGTGCCAGCAGTTACTCGAAGGGGGGCCCTCCTGGGGCCAACGTCCTGACTTTC | CASSYSKGGPPGANVLTF
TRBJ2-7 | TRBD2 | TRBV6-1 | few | TGTGCCAGCAGTCGGAGCGGGGGCCTCAAATACGAGCAGTACTTC | CASSRSGGLKYEQYF
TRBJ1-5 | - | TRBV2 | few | TGTGCCAGCAGTGATGAGGGGTCTGGCAATCAGCCCCAGCATTTT | CASSDEGSGNQPQHF
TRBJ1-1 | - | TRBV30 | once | TGTGCCTGGAGTTTAGGTATAGGGGGTCGGTCTGAAGCTTTCTTT | CAWSLGIGGRSEAFF
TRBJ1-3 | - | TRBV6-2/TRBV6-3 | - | TGTGCCAGCAGCCCGGGACGTATCTCTGGAAACACCATATATTTT | CASSPGRISGNTIYF
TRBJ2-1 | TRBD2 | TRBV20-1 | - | TGCAGTGCCCATGGACTAGCGGGAGACATGGTCTACAATGAGCAGTTCTTC | CSAHGLAGDMVYNEQFF
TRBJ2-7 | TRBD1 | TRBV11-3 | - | TGTGCCAGCAGCTTCGAGGCAGGGACAGGGGGATTCTACGAGCAGTACTTC | CASSFEAGTGGFYEQYF
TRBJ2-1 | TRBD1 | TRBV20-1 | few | TGCAGTGCCATCGTTTCGGACAGGGTAAATGAGCAGTTCTTC | CSAIVSDRVNEQFF
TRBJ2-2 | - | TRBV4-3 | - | TGCGCCAGCAGCCAAGGCGGACTTACGAACACCGGGGAGCTGTTTTTT | CASSQGGLTNTGELFF
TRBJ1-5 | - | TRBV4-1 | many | TGCGCCAGCAGCCAACCTTTTGTGGATAGCAATCAGCCCCAGCATTTT | CASSQPFVDSNQPQHF
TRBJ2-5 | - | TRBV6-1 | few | TGTGCCAGCAGGACCAGACAGGGAAAAGGAGGGAAAAGAGAGACCCAGTACTTC | CASRTRQGKGGKRETQYF
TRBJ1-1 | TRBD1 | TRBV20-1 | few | TGCAGTGCTAGAGTTATCAGGGGGCGGGAATCCGAAGCTTTCTTT | CSARVIRGRESEAFF
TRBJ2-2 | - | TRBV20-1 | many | TGCAGTGCCCGGGACACCGACACCGGGGAGCTGTTTTTT | CSARDTDTGELFF